This T cell receptor beta chain originates from a study of control samples from healthy donors and cancer patients. Germline V CDR1 and CDR2: SNHLY, FYNNEI. The CDR3 consists of 15 residues. V was pared by 5 bases and J by 1 base, with 14 bases between. Produced via immunoSEQ multiplex PCR; TCRdb's table is partial and in-frame only. The sample shows tens of thousands of clones, under 95% of them seen only once. The chain uses TRBV2 and TRBJ1-1; D not resolved. This TCR was recovered from a woman in her forties with lung cancer. Source material: PBMCs. This chain's CDR3 is CASSILGGRNTEAFF. CDR3 sequence (DNA): TGTGCCAGCAGTATACTAGGAGGTAGGAACACTGAAGCTTTCTTT.